Described below is a single TCR beta chain sequence and its context. There are 15 residues in the CDR3. V was clipped by 7 bases and J by 2 bases, with 16 bases between them. From germline, CDR1 is ENHRY and CDR2 SYGVKD. A multiplex PCR was run with 60 Vbeta primers and 13 Jbeta primers. The protocol was immunoSEQ multiplex PCR, while the TCRdb copy is restricted to in-frame clones and leaves out a portion. This table has around 120,000 clones, around 85% appearing once. This specimen belongs to a study of cytomegalovirus exposure and HLA in healthy donors. The sample taken for sequencing was PBMCs. The receptor was isolated from a boy younger than 18 in good health and CMV-seronegative. The chain carries TRBV10-3 and TRBJ2-3; unclear D gene. This CDR3 reads CAIKENRLFTDTQYF. For the CDR3, the DNA is TGTGCCATCAAGGAGAATAGGCTCTTCACAGATACGCAGTATTTT.